The 2 T cell receptor beta chains given below trace back to one sample, sequenced in a study of blood T cell repertoires in COVID-19. Profiled with immunoSEQ multiplex PCR; TCRdb holds only in-frame clones, not every one. Found here are about 350,000 clones, more than 70% of them singletons; the top ten hold approximately 0.97%. Material for sequencing was PBMCs or T cells enriched from blood (not recorded which). The source is a woman in her 30s who had been exposed to COVID-19.

DNA for the CDR3: TGTGCCAGCAGTTACGGGACAGGGAGACAAGAGACCCAGTACTTC. Residues: CASSYGTGRQETQYF. The chain carries TRBV6-5 and TRBJ2-5; 9 nucleotides match TRBD1. This CDR3 is 15 amino acids long. The germline CDR1 and CDR2 sequences are MNHEY and SVGAGI. The V gene end was trimmed by 2 bases and the J gene end by 2 bases; junction bases not matched to a gene: 3.

CDR3 coding DNA: TGTGCCAGCAGCTTGGTGGAGCGGGGACACAATGAGCAGTTCTTC. Protein product: CASSLVERGHNEQFF. The J gene is TRBJ2-1, the V gene TRBV5-6, with TRBD2 matching 7 bases. CDR3 size: 15 residues. The germline gives CDR1 SGHDT, CDR2 YYEEEE. With V trimmed by 0 bases and J by 5 bases, 5 bases remained unmatched.